These T cell receptor beta chains were read from a single sample in a study of T cells in Graves' hyperthyroidism and ophthalmopathy. TCRdb redid the calling of the multiplex PCR reads with MiXCR, one entry per CDR3 protein. Of more than 350,000 distinct CDR3 sequences in the sample, about 15% are singletons; the top ten hold approximately 19%. The sequenced material came from blood. These receptors originate from a woman aged 55-75 years with Graves' ophthalmopathy. CDR3s leave out the opening cysteine and the closing phenylalanine or tryptophan.

j_call v_call cdr3_aa
TRBJ2-1 TRBV9 ASSVLQGPQF
TRBJ1-2 TRBV27 ASRFGANYGYT
TRBJ1-1 TRBV28 ASWDRSRGTEAF
TRBJ2-1 TRBV28 ASRRFKRGGLTMSEF
TRBJ2-7 TRBV5-1 ASSLRIYRDRSYEQY
TRBJ2-3 TRBV7-2 ASSPEDSGGDTQY
TRBJ2-2 TRBV29-1 SVRQEATGELF
TRBJ1-1 TRBV5-1 ASSLGLGQNTEAF
TRBJ2-1 TRBV6-2/TRBV6-3 ASSPGTSGRNSEQF
TRBJ2-7 TRBV6-1 ASTGGAYEQY
TRBJ2-5 TRBV2 ASRGSLAGAGETQY
TRBJ2-1 TRBV6-5 ASSCTPGAGGTGYNEQF
TRBJ2-6 TRBV5-1 ASSSKGTAYSGANVLT
TRBJ2-5 TRBV9 ASSIGTSGQETQY
TRBJ2-1 TRBV3-1 ASSQDGAGESWEQF
TRBJ1-1 TRBV20-1 SARGHQNTEAF
TRBJ2-1 TRBV5-1 ASSRDNEQF
TRBJ2-4 TRBV6-1 ASSEVTRTSGSKNIQY
TRBJ2-3 TRBV13 ASSLGSLADRTDTQY
TRBJ2-3 TRBV13 ASSRVAGVLDTQY
TRBJ1-4 TRBV5-1 ASSFKGATNEKLF
TRBJ2-2 TRBV7-9 ASSQEPPGTGNTGELF
TRBJ2-1 TRBV2 ASRGGDEQF
TRBJ2-1 TRBV12-3/TRBV12-4 ASSLPLPNEQF
TRBJ2-2 TRBV20-1 SATGTSLTGELF
TRBJ2-5 TRBV20-1 SAIGSGLGSQY
TRBJ2-5 TRBV12-5 ASGSQGGETQY
TRBJ2-7 TRBV24-1 ATSDSFTGTSGIREQY
TRBJ2-5 TRBV20-1 SARVFSGSSRQETQY
TRBJ2-2 TRBV15 ATSRVFSSGSTGELF
TRBJ2-7 TRBV29-1 SVLRDEQY
TRBJ2-3 TRBV12-3/TRBV12-4 ASSLVAGAVTDTQY
TRBJ2-3 TRBV6-6 ASSYAPADTQY
TRBJ2-5 TRBV7-3 ASSLTGDTERETQY
TRBJ1-5 TRBV3-1 ASSQSGTGEQPQH
TRBJ2-1 TRBV6-2/TRBV6-3 ASSYSSGRRYEQF
TRBJ1-5 TRBV12-5 ASGPPTDQPQH
TRBJ2-3 TRBV20-1 SARMGVGDTQY
TRBJ2-1 TRBV6-1 ASSYGLDEQF
TRBJ1-2 TRBV6-5 ASSYSTSGYGYT
TRBJ2-1 TRBV27 ASGAENSYNEQF